A selection of T cell receptor beta chains follows, all from one sample in a study of cytomegalovirus exposure and HLA in healthy donors. Using immunoSEQ multiplex PCR, the repertoire was profiled, and TCRdb retains in-frame clones only, with some absent. Among 200,000 to 250,000 clones listed, roughly 90% were seen once. The sequenced material came from PBMCs. The receptors shown here come from a woman aged 18-35 years in good health and CMV-seronegative. Both conserved end residues are part of each CDR3. The order of the fields is V gene, J gene, clone size, CDR3 protein. Some rows mark clone size as missing; the rest say once, few, many or name a class of expanded clone.

V gene: TRBV5-1
J gene: TRBJ1-2
clone size: .
CDR3 protein: CASSFGQIYGYTF

V gene: TRBV27
J gene: TRBJ2-1
clone size: .
CDR3 protein: CASSLLSGVKFF

V gene: TRBV7-2
J gene: TRBJ2-7
clone size: .
CDR3 protein: CASSLIGTGITYEQYF

V gene: TRBV5-4
J gene: TRBJ2-5
clone size: .
CDR3 protein: CASSLKRTSGGAGQETQYF

V gene: TRBV29-1
J gene: TRBJ2-3
clone size: .
CDR3 protein: CSVRTSGRTDTQYF

V gene: TRBV25-1
J gene: TRBJ1-6
clone size: .
CDR3 protein: CASSVGRSPLHF

V gene: TRBV15
J gene: TRBJ1-2
clone size: .
CDR3 protein: CATQAGTGRYTF

V gene: TRBV2
J gene: TRBJ2-7
clone size: .
CDR3 protein: CASRLQGGEQYF

V gene: TRBV19
J gene: TRBJ1-1
clone size: once
CDR3 protein: CASSIDRWRGRNEAFF

V gene: TRBV5-3
J gene: TRBJ1-1
clone size: .
CDR3 protein: CARSLGQPHDMNTEAFF

V gene: TRBV11-3
J gene: TRBJ2-1
clone size: once
CDR3 protein: CASSLQGRVDEQFF

V gene: TRBV7-2
J gene: TRBJ2-7
clone size: .
CDR3 protein: CASSSLYEQYF

V gene: TRBV14
J gene: TRBJ2-1
clone size: .
CDR3 protein: CASSQVLGNEQFF

V gene: TRBV7-9
J gene: TRBJ2-1
clone size: .
CDR3 protein: CASSFAATNEQFF

V gene: TRBV18
J gene: TRBJ2-7
clone size: .
CDR3 protein: CASSPPLKGTSGSLSSYEQYF

V gene: TRBV10-2
J gene: TRBJ2-7
clone size: .
CDR3 protein: CASTIPGQGTLF

V gene: TRBV6-1
J gene: TRBJ1-1
clone size: .
CDR3 protein: CASSHQRLLNTEAFF

V gene: TRBV7-2
J gene: TRBJ2-2
clone size: .
CDR3 protein: CASSLGPKGGDANTGELFF

V gene: TRBV13
J gene: TRBJ2-7
clone size: .
CDR3 protein: CASSFRTAFREQYF

V gene: TRBV18
J gene: TRBJ2-2
clone size: .
CDR3 protein: CASSPSGDRTGELFF

V gene: TRBV9
J gene: TRBJ2-5
clone size: .
CDR3 protein: CASSYTSGGAGETQYF

V gene: TRBV7-6
J gene: TRBJ2-2
clone size: .
CDR3 protein: CASSSQGTVTGELFF

V gene: TRBV15
J gene: TRBJ2-3
clone size: few
CDR3 protein: CATSRELGVSTDTQYF

V gene: TRBV18
J gene: TRBJ1-2
clone size: .
CDR3 protein: CASSSRDRENYGYTF

V gene: TRBV9
J gene: TRBJ2-3
clone size: .
CDR3 protein: CASSVDGTGAIDTQYF

V gene: TRBV7-8
J gene: TRBJ2-3
clone size: .
CDR3 protein: CASSLEFPTSASATDTQYF

V gene: TRBV2
J gene: TRBJ2-3
clone size: .
CDR3 protein: CASREGLAGPPDTQYF

V gene: TRBV18
J gene: TRBJ1-2
clone size: .
CDR3 protein: CASSPTGKDYGYTF

V gene: TRBV11-3
J gene: TRBJ2-1
clone size: .
CDR3 protein: CASSRGSYNEQFF

V gene: TRBV6-5
J gene: TRBJ1-2
clone size: .
CDR3 protein: CASSTDREGYTF

V gene: TRBV18
J gene: TRBJ2-5
clone size: .
CDR3 protein: CASSPLPDLEETQYF

V gene: TRBV18
J gene: TRBJ2-6
clone size: .
CDR3 protein: CASSPADRKGSSGANVLTF

V gene: TRBV10-3
J gene: TRBJ1-2
clone size: .
CDR3 protein: CAIRGQGNGYTF

V gene: TRBV4-3
J gene: TRBJ2-1
clone size: .
CDR3 protein: CASSQDAVGSGWNEQFF

V gene: TRBV4-2
J gene: TRBJ1-2
clone size: .
CDR3 protein: CASSQDGGGRYGYTF

V gene: TRBV11-3
J gene: TRBJ1-1
clone size: .
CDR3 protein: CASSLGLNTEAFF

V gene: TRBV2
J gene: TRBJ2-1
clone size: .
CDR3 protein: CASRRTRNEQFF

V gene: TRBV27
J gene: TRBJ1-1
clone size: .
CDR3 protein: CATRSRGQNTEAFF

V gene: TRBV7-8
J gene: TRBJ2-1
clone size: once
CDR3 protein: CASSVGTSGGYEQFF

V gene: TRBV11-2
J gene: TRBJ1-1
clone size: .
CDR3 protein: CASSFLLQGAFF

V gene: TRBV6-4
J gene: TRBJ2-1
clone size: .
CDR3 protein: CASSGGGTGSYNEQFF

V gene: TRBV30
J gene: TRBJ2-2
clone size: .
CDR3 protein: CAWRGRSGRYFGGELFF

V gene: TRBV6-1
J gene: TRBJ1-1
clone size: .
CDR3 protein: CASRRGTEAFF

V gene: TRBV18
J gene: TRBJ2-1
clone size: .
CDR3 protein: CASSPAGPSYNEQFF